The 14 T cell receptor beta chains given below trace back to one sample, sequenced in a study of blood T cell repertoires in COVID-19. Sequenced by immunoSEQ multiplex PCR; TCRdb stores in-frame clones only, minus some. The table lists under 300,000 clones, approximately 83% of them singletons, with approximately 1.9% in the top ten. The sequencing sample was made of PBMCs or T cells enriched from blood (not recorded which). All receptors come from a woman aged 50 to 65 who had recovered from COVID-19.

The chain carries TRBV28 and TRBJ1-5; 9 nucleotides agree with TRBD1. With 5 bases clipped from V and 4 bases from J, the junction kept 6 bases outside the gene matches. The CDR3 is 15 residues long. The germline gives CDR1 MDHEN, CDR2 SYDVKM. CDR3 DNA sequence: TGTGCCAGCAGTCCCAAGGGACAGGGTAATCAGCCCCAGCATTTT. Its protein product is CASSPKGQGNQPQHF.

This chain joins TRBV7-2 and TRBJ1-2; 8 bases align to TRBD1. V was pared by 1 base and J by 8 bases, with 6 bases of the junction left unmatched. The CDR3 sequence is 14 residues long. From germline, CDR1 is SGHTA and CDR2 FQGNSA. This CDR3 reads CASSLGQGLEGYTF. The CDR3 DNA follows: TGTGCCAGCAGCTTAGGACAGGGGTTGGAGGGCTACACCTTC.

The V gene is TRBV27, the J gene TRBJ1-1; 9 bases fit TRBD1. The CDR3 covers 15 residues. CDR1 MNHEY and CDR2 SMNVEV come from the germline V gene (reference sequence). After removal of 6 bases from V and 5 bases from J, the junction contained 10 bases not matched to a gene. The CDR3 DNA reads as TGTGCCAGCAGGCTACAGGGGGCGCGTGGGACTGAAGCTTTCTTT. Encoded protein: CASRLQGARGTEAFF.

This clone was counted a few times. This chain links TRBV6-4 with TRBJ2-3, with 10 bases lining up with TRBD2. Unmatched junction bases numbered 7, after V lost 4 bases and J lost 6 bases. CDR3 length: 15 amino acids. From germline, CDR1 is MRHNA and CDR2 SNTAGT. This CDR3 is CASSGLAGESDTQYF. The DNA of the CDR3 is TGTGCCAGCAGTGGGCTAGCGGGAGAAAGCGATACGCAGTATTTT.

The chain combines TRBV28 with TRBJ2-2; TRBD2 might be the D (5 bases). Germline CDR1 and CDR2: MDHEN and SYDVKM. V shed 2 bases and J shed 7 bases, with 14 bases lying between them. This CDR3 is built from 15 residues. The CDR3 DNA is TGTGCCAGCAGTTTAGCGGGTCATCTCGGCGGGGAGCTGTTTTTT. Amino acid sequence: CASSLAGHLGGELFF.

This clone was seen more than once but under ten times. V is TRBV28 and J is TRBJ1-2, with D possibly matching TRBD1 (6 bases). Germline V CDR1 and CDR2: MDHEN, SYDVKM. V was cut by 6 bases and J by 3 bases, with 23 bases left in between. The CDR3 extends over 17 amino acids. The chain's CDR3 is CASSTLQQGAVYYGYTF. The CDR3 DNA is TGTGCCAGCAGCACACTCCAACAGGGTGCAGTCTACTATGGCTACACCTTC.

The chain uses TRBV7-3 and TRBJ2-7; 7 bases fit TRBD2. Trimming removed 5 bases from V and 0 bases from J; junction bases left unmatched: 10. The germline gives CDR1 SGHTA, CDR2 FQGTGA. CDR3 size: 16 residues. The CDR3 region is CASSPRGGTGSYEQYF. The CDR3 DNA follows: TGTGCCAGCAGCCCGAGGGGAGGGACGGGCTCCTACGAGCAGTACTTC.

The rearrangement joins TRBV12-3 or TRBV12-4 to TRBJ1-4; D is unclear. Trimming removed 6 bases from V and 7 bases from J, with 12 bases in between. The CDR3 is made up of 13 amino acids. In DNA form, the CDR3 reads TGTGCCAGCAGGCTGGAGGTGGGTGAAAAACTGTTTTTT. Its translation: CASRLEVGEKLFF.

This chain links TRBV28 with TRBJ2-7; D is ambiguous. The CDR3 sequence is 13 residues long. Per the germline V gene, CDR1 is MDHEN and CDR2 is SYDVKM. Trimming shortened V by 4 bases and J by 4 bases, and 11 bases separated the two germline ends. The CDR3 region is CASSSYAAYEQYF. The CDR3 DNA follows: TGTGCCAGCAGTTCTTATGCGGCTTACGAGCAGTACTTC.

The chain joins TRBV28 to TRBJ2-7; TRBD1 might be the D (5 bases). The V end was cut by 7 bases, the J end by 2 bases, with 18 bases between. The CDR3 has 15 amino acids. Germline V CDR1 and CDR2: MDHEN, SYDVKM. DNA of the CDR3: TGTGCCAGCACCGCCTCCGCGACAGCCCCCTACGAGCAGTACTTC. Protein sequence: CASTASATAPYEQYF.

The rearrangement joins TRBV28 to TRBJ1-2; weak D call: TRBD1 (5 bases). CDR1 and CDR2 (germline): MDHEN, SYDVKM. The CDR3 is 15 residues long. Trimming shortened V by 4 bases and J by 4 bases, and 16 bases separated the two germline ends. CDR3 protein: CASSSLTDPSYGYTF. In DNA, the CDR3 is TGTGCCAGCAGTTCCCTGACAGATCCGAGCTATGGCTACACCTTC.

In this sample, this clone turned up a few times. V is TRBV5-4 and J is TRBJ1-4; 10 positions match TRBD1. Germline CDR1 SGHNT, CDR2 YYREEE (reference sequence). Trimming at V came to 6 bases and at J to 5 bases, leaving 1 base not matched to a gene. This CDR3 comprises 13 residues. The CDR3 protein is CASKGQGNEKLFF. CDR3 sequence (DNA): TGTGCCAGCAAGGGACAGGGGAATGAAAAACTGTTTTTT.

The CDR3 DNA reads TGTGCCAGCAGCCAGTTGGCCCAGCGAAAACCGGACACTGAAGCTTTCTTT. Its protein product is CASSQLAQRKPDTEAFF. The V call is TRBV28, the J call TRBJ1-1; D unresolved. The length of the CDR3 is 17 residues. In germline, CDR1 is MDHEN, CDR2 SYDVKM. V was trimmed by 6 bases and J by 3 bases, leaving 23 bases between them.

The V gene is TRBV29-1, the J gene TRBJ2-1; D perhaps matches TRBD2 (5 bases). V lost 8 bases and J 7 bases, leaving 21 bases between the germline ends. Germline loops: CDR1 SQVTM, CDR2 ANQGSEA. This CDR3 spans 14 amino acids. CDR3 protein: CSFEGHPSVNEQFF. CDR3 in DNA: TGCAGCTTCGAGGGTCATCCCTCTGTTAATGAGCAGTTCTTC.